The 16 T cell receptor beta chains listed next were all sequenced from one sample in a study of blood T cell repertoires in COVID-19. Profiled with immunoSEQ multiplex PCR; TCRdb holds only in-frame clones, not every one. In the table there are around 160,000 clones, roughly nine tenths of which are singletons. The sample taken for sequencing was peripheral blood. These receptors all come from a man aged 18 to 30 with COVID-19, enrolled during active disease.

The genes are TRBV10-1 and TRBJ2-5; D gene unclear. Trimming left V 1 base short and J 4 bases short, with 4 bases between. Germline CDR1 and CDR2: WNHNN and SYGVQD (reference sequence). The CDR3 has 12 amino acids. DNA of the CDR3: TGCGCCAGCAGTGAGTTCGGAGAGACCCAGTACTTC. It codes for CASSEFGETQYF.

The chain links TRBV7-9 to TRBJ1-4; 11 nucleotides match TRBD1. The CDR3 totals 16 residues. CDR1 is SEHNR, CDR2 FQNEAQ, per germline (reference sequence). V was pared by 3 bases and J by 8 bases, with 8 bases of the junction left unmatched. DNA for the CDR3: TGTGCCAGCAGCTTCCGGGACAGGGGGTCGGAAGAAAAACTGTTTTTT. As protein: CASSFRDRGSEEKLFF.

V and J are TRBV11-3 and TRBJ1-5; TRBD1 is a possible D gene (5 bases). The CDR3 is made up of 15 amino acids. Germline CDR1 is SGHNT and CDR2 is YENEEA. V gave up 8 bases and J gave up 6 bases, with 20 bases separating them. The CDR3 DNA is TGTGCCAGCTCCAAGGGGCAGAGCGTGGGTCAGCCCCAGCATTTT. It is translated as CASSKGQSVGQPQHF.

CDR3 in amino acids: CASNRGNQPQHF. The CDR3 DNA reads as TGTGCCAGTAATCGGGGTAATCAGCCCCAGCATTTT. The chain combines TRBV19 with TRBJ1-5; no clear D gene. The V gene lost 7 bases and the J gene lost 4 bases, with 8 bases spanning the gap. The germline CDR1 and CDR2 sequences are LNHDA and SQIVND (reference sequence). The CDR3 spans 12 residues. The full variable domain, in which reference TRBV19 and TRBJ1-5 provide the parts outside the CDR3, is DGGITQSPKYLFRKEGQNVTLSCEQNLNHDAMYWYRQDPGQGLRLIYYSQIVNDFQKGDIAEGYSVSREKKESFPLTVTSAQKNPTAFYLCASNRGNQPQHFGDGTRLSIL.

This clone was recorded a few times. The gene calls are TRBV5-1 and TRBJ2-2, with 8 bases identical to TRBD1. This CDR3 comprises 16 residues. Per the germline V gene, CDR1 is SGHRS and CDR2 is YFSETQ. With V trimmed by 4 bases and J by 0 bases, 5 bases remained unmatched. The CDR3 DNA follows: TGCGCCAGCAGCCTGGAGGGACAGGCGAACACCGGGGAGCTGTTTTTT. This encodes CASSLEGQANTGELFF.

The chain links TRBV5-1 to TRBJ1-2; 10 bases are a match to TRBD1. Germline trimming cut 4 bases from V and 10 bases from J; bases unmatched to any gene: 10. The CDR3 has 14 amino acids. CDR1 is SGHRS, CDR2 YFSETQ, per germline. The DNA for the CDR3 is TGCGCCAGCAGCCCAAGGACAGGGGGGGATGTCTACACCTTC. It specifies CASSPRTGGDVYTF.

The chain links TRBV4-2 to TRBJ1-3; unclear D gene. The CDR3 length is 14 residues. Germline V gives CDR1 LGHNA, CDR2 YNFKEQ. Trimming shortened V by 0 bases and J by 2 bases, and 5 bases separated the two germline ends. The CDR3 sequence is CASSQDLAGNTIYF. DNA of the CDR3: TGTGCCAGCAGCCAAGATTTAGCTGGAAACACCATATATTTT.

V gene TRBV6-2 or TRBV6-3 combines with J gene TRBJ2-3, with D unresolved. CDR1 and CDR2 (germline): MNHEY, SVGEGT. V shed 5 bases and J shed 5 bases, with 8 bases lying between them. This CDR3 has 12 residues. The CDR3, as DNA: TGTGCCAGCAGTCCCCCCGGAGATACGCAGTATTTT. It translates to CASSPPGDTQYF.

The rearrangement links TRBV28 to TRBJ2-5; 7 nucleotides match TRBD2. The ends lost 6 bases at V and 1 base at J; junction bases unmatched: 8. CDR1 and CDR2 from the germline V gene are MDHEN and SYDVKM. There are 15 residues in the CDR3. CDR3 in amino acids: CASSLLGEGQETQYF. CDR3 nucleotides: TGTGCCAGCAGCCTACTGGGGGAGGGCCAAGAGACCCAGTACTTC.

The chain carries TRBV28 and TRBJ1-6; weak D call: TRBD1 (5 bases). CDR1 is MDHEN, CDR2 SYDVKM, per germline. The CDR3 covers 13 residues. The ends were cut back, 11 bases at V and 6 bases at J, with 14 bases in the middle. In DNA form, the CDR3 reads TGTGCCCACCAGGGCGACCCTAATTCACCCCTCCACTTT. Its protein is CAHQGDPNSPLHF.

The CDR3 sequence is CASSQMDRSSYEQYF. The DNA for the CDR3 is TGCGCCAGCAGCCAGATGGACAGAAGCTCCTACGAGCAGTACTTC. V usage is TRBV4-1 and J usage is TRBJ2-7, with a weak D call TRBD1 (6 bases). V lost 3 bases and J lost 0, with 12 bases in between. From germline, CDR1 is MGHRA and CDR2 YSYEKL. The CDR3 contains 15 residues.

V and J are TRBV18 and TRBJ2-3, with D unresolved. Trimming cost V 0 bases and J 5 bases, with 3 bases left between them. The CDR3 totals 12 residues. CDR1 is KGHSH, CDR2 LQKENI, per germline. CDR3 DNA sequence: TGTGCCAGCTCACCACCCCGAGATACGCAGTATTTT. Its translation is CASSPPRDTQYF.

The chain links TRBV4-3 to TRBJ1-6, with 8 nucleotides matching TRBD1. The CDR3 length is 17 residues. V lost 2 bases to trimming and J lost 4 bases; unmatched junction nucleotides: 7. Germline V gives CDR1 LGHNA, CDR2 YSLEER. CDR3 protein: CASSQRTGTTYNSPLHF. CDR3 DNA: TGCGCCAGCAGCCAAAGGACAGGGACTACATATAATTCACCCCTCCACTTT.

The chain carries TRBV7-9 and TRBJ1-2, with 11 bases fitting TRBD1. With 5 bases clipped from V and 0 bases from J, the junction kept 8 bases outside the gene matches. This CDR3 comprises 17 residues. CDR1 and CDR2 (germline): SEHNR, FQNEAQ (reference sequence). CDR3 coding DNA: TGTGCCAGCAGCAAGTGGACAGGGGGCTTTGCTAACTATGGCTACACCTTC. This sequence encodes CASSKWTGGFANYGYTF.

There are many counts of this clone. This chain links TRBV5-6 with TRBJ1-6; maybe TRBD1 (5 bases). Between the trimmed V and J ends, which lost 0 bases and 9 bases, there was a span of 16 bases. Germline values: CDR1 SGHDT, CDR2 YYEEEE. The CDR3 sequence is 16 residues long. This CDR3 reads CASSLAFGAAFSPLHF. The CDR3 DNA follows: TGTGCCAGCAGCTTGGCCTTTGGGGCAGCCTTTTCACCCCTCCACTTT.

The chain uses TRBV7-2 and TRBJ2-7, with D unresolved. CDR3 length: 13 amino acids. CDR1 SGHTA and CDR2 FQGNSA come from the germline V gene. V was trimmed by 1 base and J by 4 bases, leaving 8 bases between them. This chain's CDR3 is CASSLVAGYEQYF. The DNA for the CDR3 is TGTGCCAGCAGCTTAGTAGCTGGGTACGAGCAGTACTTC.